These 9 T cell receptor beta chains were all obtained from the same sample, sequenced in a study of early T cells in non-severe SARS-CoV-2 infection. TCRdb redid the calling of the 5' RACE reads with MiXCR, one entry per CDR3 protein. The sample has some 16,000 distinct CDR3 sequences; approximately 5.4% are singletons. Sequencing was done on a sample of whole blood. These receptors were obtained from an adult who was a healthcare worker with PCR-confirmed SARS-CoV-2 infection or an uninfected control (not recorded which).

The chain carries TRBV4-1 and TRBJ2-2, with TRBD1 matching over 9 bases. Trimming cost V 0 bases and J 4 bases; bases outside gene matches: 6. The CDR3 extends over 17 amino acids. Germline CDR1 is MGHRA and CDR2 is YSYEKL. The CDR3 bases are TGCGCCAGCAGCCAAGAATGGGGACAGGGCGTCACCGGGGAGCTGTTTTTT. It specifies CASSQEWGQGVTGELFF.

This clonotype has a count of ten or more. The chain combines TRBV5-1 with TRBJ2-7, with 8 nucleotides matching TRBD1. Germline V lookup: CDR1 SGHRS, CDR2 YFSETQ. The CDR3 covers 17 residues. V lost 3 bases, J lost 2 bases, and 13 bases stayed unmatched. The CDR3 reads CASSSSGQGARPYEQYV. CDR3 sequence (DNA): TGCGCCAGCAGCTCCTCTGGACAGGGCGCCAGACCCTACGAGCAGTACGTC.

This clonotype was picked up many times. This rearrangement joins TRBV5-1 to TRBJ2-3; 8 bases fit TRBD1. CDR1 is SGHRS, CDR2 YFSETQ, per germline. The J segment lost 8 bases and the V segment lost 4 bases, leaving 12 bases of the junction unmatched. CDR3 length: 15 residues. CDR3 region: CASSPGTGGTGTQYF. The CDR3 DNA reads TGCGCCAGCAGCCCCGGGACAGGTGGGACCGGTACGCAGTATTTT.

In its sample, this clonotype ranks as medium-sized. This chain joins TRBV7-9 and TRBJ2-7; D remains ambiguous. Between the trimmed V and J ends, which lost 5 bases and 3 bases, there was a span of 23 bases. In germline, CDR1 is SEHNR, CDR2 FQNEAQ (reference sequence). The CDR3 is 17 amino acids. CDR3 sequence (DNA): TGTGCCAGCAGCCCTAGAGCACAGAGTATGGTTGTCTACGAGCAGTACTTC. It translates to CASSPRAQSMVVYEQYF.

This clonotype was recorded many times. The chain carries TRBV29-1 and TRBJ1-2, with TRBD1 matching 8 bases. The V gene's germline CDR1 is SQVTM and CDR2 ANQGSEA. This CDR3 region has 15 residues. The V gene end was trimmed by 8 bases and the J gene end by 4 bases; junction bases not matched to a gene: 15. CDR3 DNA sequence: TGCAGCACTGAATTTCCCGGGACAGGTCGCTATGGCTACACCTTC. Encoded protein: CSTEFPGTGRYGYTF.

This clonotype was picked up many times. The J gene is TRBJ2-7, the V gene TRBV6-1; TRBD1 aligns across 9 bases. Looked up from germline, CDR1 is MNHNS and CDR2 is SASEGT. The CDR3 loop spans 13 amino acids. The ends lost 6 bases at V and 2 bases at J; junction bases unmatched: 2. CDR3: CASSRDRAYEQYV. The CDR3 DNA is TGTGCCAGCAGCCGGGACAGGGCCTACGAGCAGTACGTC.

This clonotype showed up many times. The CDR3 here is CASSVEPGASSSYNEQFF. The CDR3 DNA is TGTGCCAGCAGCGTAGAACCCGGGGCTAGTTCCTCCTACAATGAGCAGTTCTTC. The chain joins TRBV9 to TRBJ2-1; D is possibly TRBD1 or TRBD2 (5 bases each). This CDR3 is built from 18 residues. The germline V gene encodes CDR1 SGDLS and CDR2 YYNGEE. V shed 0 bases and J shed 0 bases, with 16 bases lying between them. Drawing the rest from reference TRBV9 and TRBJ2-1, the complete variable domain is DSGVTQTPKHLITATGQRVTLRCSPRSGDLSVYWYQQSLDQGLQFLIQYYNGEERAKGNILERFSAQQFPDLHSELNLSSLELGDSALYFCASSVEPGASSSYNEQFFGPGTRLTVL.

The V call is TRBV5-1, the J call TRBJ2-1, with 7 bases matching TRBD1. Germline V gene sequence: CDR1 SGHRS, CDR2 YFSETQ. The CDR3 consists of 14 residues. V was pared by 1 base and J by 2 bases, with 0 bases of the junction left unmatched. The chain's CDR3 is CASSLQGAYNEQFF. The CDR3 coding sequence is TGCGCCAGCAGCTTGCAGGGGGCCTACAATGAGCAGTTCTTC.

Many counts were recorded for this clonotype. This chain connects TRBV12-3 or TRBV12-4 to TRBJ2-1, with TRBD1 matching 10 bases. J was trimmed by 1 base and V by 7 bases; bases with no gene match: 4. The CDR3 is 15 residues long. CDR3 nucleotide sequence: TGTGCCAGCACCCCGGACAGGGGGTCCTACAATGAGCAGTTCTTC. Its protein is CASTPDRGSYNEQFF.